Presented here are 29 T cell receptor beta chains from one specimen sequenced in a study of shared clonotypes between healthy human individuals. This table comes from immunoSEQ multiplex PCR, and its TCRdb copy is limited to in-frame clones, with some not included. This table has about 110,000 clones, more than 65% appearing once. Sequenced: memory CD8+ T cells sorted from blood. Subset here: CD45RO+ cells pooled with CCR7-negative TemRA cells. The receptors come from a woman aged 30 to 39 in good health.

The J gene is TRBJ1-2, the V gene TRBV28; D may be TRBD1 (6 bases). The CDR3 totals 13 residues. The V end was cut by 7 bases, the J end by 6 bases, with 15 bases between. Germline CDR1 and CDR2: MDHEN and SYDVKM. CDR3 sequence: CASIPGHWDGYTF. DNA for the CDR3: TGTGCCAGCATACCGGGACACTGGGATGGCTACACCTTC.

As regards this clone: One end of the junction is discordant with germline, which a read error may explain. The chain joins TRBV27 to TRBJ2-1; the D gene is possibly TRBD1 (5 bases). The V gene's germline CDR1 is MNHEY and CDR2 SMNVEV (reference sequence). The CDR3 sequence is 16 residues long. CDR3 bases: TGTGCCAGCAGGAGATTGGGCAGCCTAGGGGCTGATGAGCAATTCTTC. Residues: CASRRLGSLGADEQFF.

A note on this clone: A read error may explain this, as a much larger clone is one base away. This sample also contains other DNA sequences that code for the same CDR3. This sequence joins TRBV6-4 and TRBJ2-3; 7 bases are shared with TRBD1. Looked up from germline, CDR1 is MRHNA and CDR2 is SNTAGT. The CDR3 sequence is 16 residues long. V trimming: 5 bases; J trimming: 2 bases; junction bases outside the gene matches: 10. This CDR3 is CASSRSGTASTDTQYF. In nucleotides, the CDR3 is TGTGCCAGCAGTAGATCTGGGACAGCGTCCACAGATACGCAGTATTTT.

The chain uses TRBV7-6 and TRBJ1-2; TRBD1 might be the D (5 bases). This CDR3 has 14 residues. Trimming cost V 1 base and J 6 bases, with 12 bases left between them. Per germline, CDR1 SGHVS and CDR2 FNYEAQ. The chain's CDR3 is CASSLVSGLDGYTF. Written as DNA, the CDR3 is TGTGCCAGCAGCTTAGTATCAGGGTTGGATGGCTACACCTTC.

The chain couples TRBV30 to TRBJ1-1, with no clear D. The CDR3 is 14 amino acids. Germline CDR1 is GTSNPN and CDR2 is SVGIG (reference sequence). V shed 4 bases and J shed 3 bases, with 15 bases lying between them. The CDR3 DNA sequence: TGTGCCTGGAACCCCCCGCGGGAGCACACTGAAGCTTTCTTT. It specifies CAWNPPREHTEAFF.

This clone was counted ten times or more. The genes are TRBV5-4 and TRBJ2-5; D not certain. V lost 2 bases and J 11 bases, leaving 16 bases between the germline ends. The germline gives CDR1 SGHNT, CDR2 YYREEE (reference sequence). The CDR3 runs 13 residues. The CDR3: CASSFYPNPEQYF. The CDR3 nucleotides read TGTGCCAGCAGCTTCTACCCCAACCCGGAGCAGTACTTC.

The CDR3 DNA sequence: TGTGCCAGCAGTGAAGGAGGGACAGGGAGTTCACCCCTCCACTTT. This sequence encodes CASSEGGTGSSPLHF. The chain combines TRBV6-1 with TRBJ1-6; 9 bases are a match to TRBD1. With 1 base clipped from V and 9 bases from J, the junction kept 4 bases outside the gene matches. Germline CDR1 MNHNS, CDR2 SASEGT. CDR3 size: 15 residues.

This chain uses TRBV11-2 with TRBJ2-1; 8 bases are shared with TRBD2. This CDR3 contains 16 residues. Germline assignment: CDR1 SGHAT and CDR2 FQNNGV. V was pared by 4 bases and J by 9 bases, with 14 bases of the junction left unmatched. CDR3 residues: CASSSRIAGLIGEQFF. In DNA, the CDR3 is TGTGCCAGCAGCTCCAGGATAGCGGGACTAATCGGTGAGCAGTTCTTC.

This clone was counted only a few times. The chain has TRBV25-1 and TRBJ1-1; D is ambiguous. Per the germline V gene, CDR1 is MGHDK and CDR2 is SYGVNS. The V end lost 3 bases, the J end lost 1 base, and 9 bases lay between the germline ends. The CDR3 contains 14 residues. CDR3 sequence reads: CASSDIGRNTEAFF. The CDR3 DNA follows: TGTGCCAGCAGTGATATTGGGAGGAACACTGAAGCTTTCTTT.

The V and J genes are TRBV9 and TRBJ1-4, with 7 bases aligning to TRBD1. The CDR3 consists of 13 residues. CDR1 SGDLS and CDR2 YYNGEE come from the germline V gene. The junction had 6 bases not matched to a gene; V was cut back by 5 bases and J by 8 bases. The DNA of the CDR3 is TGTGCCAGCAGTTTGTACAGGGGCGAAAAACTGTTTTTT. It is translated as CASSLYRGEKLFF.

The rearrangement joins TRBV5-4 to TRBJ2-1, with D perhaps TRBD2 (6 bases). The CDR3 extends over 12 amino acids. Germline V gene sequence: CDR1 SGHNT, CDR2 YYREEE (reference sequence). V lost 4 bases, J lost 9 bases, and 11 bases lay in between. CDR3 sequence reads: CASSHTGVEQFF. The DNA for the CDR3 is TGTGCCAGCAGCCACACGGGAGTTGAGCAGTTCTTC.

This clone occurred a few times. This chain joins TRBV11-2 and TRBJ2-7; weak D call: TRBD1 (6 bases). The CDR3 runs to 15 residues. Trimming took off 1 base at V and 5 bases at J, with 15 bases between the two ends. CDR1 is SGHAT, CDR2 FQNNGV, per germline. CDR3 sequence reads: CASSLGWGHAHEQYF. In nucleotides, the CDR3 is TGTGCCAGCAGCTTAGGTTGGGGACACGCCCACGAGCAGTACTTC.

The genes are TRBV28 and TRBJ2-7; TRBD1 matches at 7 bases. The CDR3 runs to 16 residues. Trimming removed 3 bases from V and 6 bases from J; junction bases left unmatched: 14. Germline CDR1 reads MDHEN; CDR2 reads SYDVKM. CDR3 region: CASSFRGGYLLVEQYF. In DNA, the CDR3 is TGTGCCAGCAGTTTCCGAGGGGGCTATCTTCTTGTCGAGCAGTACTTC.

This clone was seen just once. The rearrangement links TRBV5-4 to TRBJ1-2; perhaps TRBD1 as D (5 bases). The length of the CDR3 is 17 residues. Deletions cut 4 bases from V and 1 base from J, with 20 bases between. The germline V gene has CDR1 SGHNT and CDR2 YYREEE (reference sequence). The CDR3 is CASSQDARTQDNYGYTF. The DNA for the CDR3 is TGTGCCAGCAGCCAAGATGCGAGGACACAGGATAACTATGGCTACACCTTC.

The chain has TRBV19 and TRBJ1-2, with D unclear. V lost 3 bases and J 4 bases, leaving 12 bases between the germline ends. Per the germline V gene, CDR1 is LNHDA and CDR2 is SQIVND (reference sequence). This CDR3 has 14 residues. CDR3 bases: TGTGCCAGTAGTATTCGTCCAGGAGCCTATGGCTACACCTTC. Translation: CASSIRPGAYGYTF.

The V gene is TRBV28, the J gene TRBJ1-5; D gene uncertain. The germline V gene has CDR1 MDHEN and CDR2 SYDVKM. The CDR3 runs 14 residues. V lost 2 bases and J 6 bases, leaving 11 bases between the germline ends. CDR3 region: CASSLARFGQPQHF. CDR3 DNA sequence: TGTGCCAGCAGTTTAGCGAGGTTCGGTCAGCCCCAGCATTTT. Looking up the rest from reference TRBV28 and TRBJ1-5 gives the full variable domain: DVKVTQSSRYLVKRTGEKVFLECVQDMDHENMFWYRQDPGLGLRLIYFSYDVKMKEKGDIPEGYSVSREKKERFSLILESASTNQTSMYLCASSLARFGQPQHFGDGTRLSIL.

The chain links TRBV7-6 to TRBJ1-1; D is uncertain. The ends were cut back, 6 bases at V and 1 base at J, with 9 bases in the middle. The CDR3 runs to 13 residues. CDR1 is SGHVS, CDR2 FNYEAQ, per germline. For the CDR3, the DNA is TGTGCCAGCAGTGATCGGGAGAACACTGAAGCTTTCTTT. Encoded protein: CASSDRENTEAFF.

Only one count was recorded for this clone. The chain has TRBV6-4 and TRBJ2-6, with D perhaps matching TRBD2 (7 bases). The CDR3 sequence is 15 residues long. Germline-derived CDR1 and CDR2 are MRHNA and SNTAGT. V gave up 7 bases and J gave up 1 base, with 11 bases separating them. The CDR3 protein is CASTEGGSGANVLTF. CDR3 bases: TGTGCCAGCACGGAGGGGGGGTCTGGGGCCAACGTCCTGACTTTC.

The genes are TRBV29-1 and TRBJ2-2, with 8 bases lining up with TRBD2. The V and J ends lost 6 bases and 6 bases, in that order; junction bases with no gene match: 9. The CDR3 is 14 amino acids. Germline V gene data show CDR1 as SQVTM and CDR2 as ANQGSEA. The CDR3 coding sequence is TGCAGCGTGATCCCCCGGGAGGGCCCCGGGGAGCTGTTTTTT. Amino acids: CSVIPREGPGELFF.

The count of this clone is one. The chain joins TRBV6-1 to TRBJ2-5; 7 bases align to TRBD1. CDR1 is MNHNS and CDR2 is SASEGT in the germline V gene. This CDR3 spans 15 amino acids. Unmatched junction bases numbered 3, after V lost 0 bases and J lost 2 bases. The CDR3 coding sequence is TGTGCCAGCAGTGAAGCACCGGGACAGCAAGAGACCCAGTACTTC. Translated, it gives CASSEAPGQQETQYF.

This clone has only a few counts. The chain has TRBV7-2 and TRBJ1-6; TRBD1 matches at 8 bases. V dropped 5 bases and J dropped 9; count of bases not matched to a gene: 6. CDR1 and CDR2 (germline): SGHTA, FQGNSA. This CDR3 is 14 amino acids long. Written as DNA, the CDR3 is TGTGCCAGCAGCATGGACAGGGTGACTTCACCCCTCCACTTT. Translation: CASSMDRVTSPLHF.

A remark on this clone: Other DNA sequences of this sample code for an identical CDR3. The chain joins TRBV7-6 to TRBJ2-7; D possibly corresponds to TRBD2 (6 bases). The CDR3 covers 13 residues. Germline CDR1 reads SGHVS; CDR2 reads FNYEAQ. Trimming removed 4 bases at V and 1 base at J, with 8 bases between. DNA of the CDR3: TGTGCCAGCAGCTCCGGGAGTTCCTACGAGCAGTACTTC. It is translated as CASSSGSSYEQYF.

A word on this clone: A far larger clone is just one base off, so this is likely a read error. Different DNA sequences within this sample yield the same CDR3. The chain combines TRBV21-1 with TRBJ2-7; the DNA was not used to check the table's D call, TRBD2. TRBV21-1 is a listed pseudogene. This CDR3 spans 16 amino acids. This chain's CDR3 is CASSQGLAVSSYEQYF. In DNA, the CDR3 is TGTGCCAGCAGCCAAGGACTAGCGGTTTCATCCTACGAGCAGTACTTC.

This rearrangement joins TRBV5-1 to TRBJ2-5, with a weak D call TRBD2 (5 bases). CDR3 length: 15 amino acids. Germline CDR1 reads SGHRS; CDR2 reads YFSETQ. Deletions cut 5 bases from V and 3 bases from J, with 17 bases between. The CDR3 DNA reads TGCGCCAGCAGTGCTGGAGGCTCCACCAAAGAGACCCAGTACTTC. This encodes CASSAGGSTKETQYF.

This clone has a handful of counts. The rearrangement joins TRBV4-1 to TRBJ2-2; D uncertain. V was pared by 4 bases and J by 4 bases, with 7 bases between. The CDR3 is 13 residues long. Germline V gene sequence: CDR1 MGHRA, CDR2 YSYEKL. The DNA for the CDR3 is TGCGCCAGCAGCCCCTGGACCACCGGGGAGCTGTTTTTT. It translates to CASSPWTTGELFF.

This CDR3 is CASSFQEGTKGEKLFF. CDR3 coding DNA: TGTGCCAGCAGTTTCCAAGAGGGGACAAAGGGTGAAAAACTGTTTTTT. The chain has TRBV28 and TRBJ1-4; TRBD1 is a possible D gene (6 bases). The CDR3 consists of 16 residues. V lost 3 bases and J 7 bases, leaving 18 bases between the germline ends. The V gene's germline CDR1 is MDHEN and CDR2 SYDVKM.

This clone was counted a few times. The genes are TRBV5-6 and TRBJ2-7; 8 bases are a match to TRBD2. Trimming at V came to 4 bases and at J to 3 bases, leaving 9 bases not matched to a gene. This CDR3 has 15 amino acids. Germline CDR1 is SGHDT and CDR2 is YYEEEE. CDR3 sequence: CASSEATSGFYEQYF. CDR3 in DNA: TGTGCCAGCAGCGAGGCTACTAGCGGTTTCTACGAGCAGTACTTC.

The genes are TRBV5-6 and TRBJ2-5; tentatively, D is TRBD1 (6 bases). The DNA end is more similar to TRBJ2-7, so the J call may be wrong. CDR1 and CDR2 from the germline V gene are SGHDT and YYEEEE. The CDR3 contains 13 residues. The CDR3 sequence: CASSFQGPYEQYF. CDR3 bases: TGTGCCAGCAGCTTCCAGGGGCCCTACGAGCAGTACTTC.

The chain is built from TRBV9 and TRBJ2-1; D ambiguous. CDR1 and CDR2 (germline): SGDLS, YYNGEE. The CDR3 has 12 residues. V was clipped by 0 bases and J by 4 bases, with 2 bases between them. The CDR3 loop is CASSVDYNEQFF. The CDR3 bases are TGTGCCAGCAGCGTAGATTACAATGAGCAGTTCTTC.